These 24 T cell receptor beta chains were sequenced from one sample in a study of Tregs in tolerant kidney transplant recipients (dated by TCRdb to about 2019). The time point label, read with the paper, signifies: blood sample drawn before combined kidney and bone marrow transplant. Library generation was performed with the immunoSEQ multiplex PCR assay. TCRdb's version of the immuneACCESS table is confined to in-frame rearrangements and falls short of the full clone set. An unresolved V gene accounts for under half of the shortfall where checked; the remainder is of unknown origin. Recorded for this sample are under 95,000 clones; less than 95% of them occurred a single time. Of the sample, 0.3% to 0.4% is held by the ten largest clones. Source: Tregs from blood, taken before the transplant. Receptor source: a human donor who received a combined kidney and bone marrow transplant.

This rearrangement joins TRBV19 to TRBJ1-2, with 9 bases fitting TRBD1. This CDR3 has 16 residues. Germline CDR1 is LNHDA and CDR2 is SQIVND (reference sequence). V was clipped by 6 bases and J by 0 bases; unmatched bases: 8. CDR3 protein: CASSQTGGASNYGYTF. In DNA form, the CDR3 reads TGTGCCAGTAGCCAAACAGGGGGCGCATCTAACTATGGCTACACCTTC.

The CDR3 DNA sequence: TGTGCCAGGAGGGAGGGCCGCTACGAGCAGTACTTC. Its protein product is CARREGRYEQYF. The chain joins TRBV7-6 to TRBJ2-7, with TRBD2 identical over 7 bases. CDR1 is SGHVS and CDR2 is FNYEAQ in the germline V gene. V shed 9 bases and J 3 bases; nucleotides not matched to a gene: 5. The CDR3 has 12 amino acids.

The gene calls are TRBV5-6 and TRBJ2-5; D not certain. The ends were cut back, 10 bases at V and 5 bases at J, with 12 bases in the middle. Germline values: CDR1 SGHDT, CDR2 YYEEEE. The CDR3 runs 11 residues. The CDR3 sequence: CAEPGWETQYF. Here the CDR3 DNA reads TGTGCCGAACCTGGATGGGAGACCCAGTACTTC.

The V gene is TRBV27, the J gene TRBJ2-1; 9 bases agree with TRBD2. The CDR3 is 16 amino acids. The V segment lost 0 bases and the J segment 7 bases; nucleotides outside the gene matches: 7. Germline V lookup: CDR1 MNHEY, CDR2 SMNVEV (reference sequence). Written as DNA, the CDR3 is TGTGCCAGCAGTTTATCAAGCGGGAGGCCCGGGAATGAGCAGTTCTTC. As protein: CASSLSSGRPGNEQFF.

This clone appeared a single time. The gene calls are TRBV4-2 and TRBJ1-5, with D possibly TRBD1 on 5 matching bases. Germline assignment: CDR1 LGHNA and CDR2 YNFKEQ. Trimming removed 1 base at V and 6 bases at J, with 10 bases between. The CDR3 has 14 amino acids. In nucleotides, the CDR3 is TGTGCCAGCAGCCAAGGGCAGGGAGGTCAGCCCCAGCATTTT. Amino acid sequence: CASSQGQGGQPQHF.

This clone was seen once. As the CDR3 is not closed by the conserved phenylalanine or tryptophan, this likely results from a read error. The V and J genes are TRBV19 and TRBJ1-2; weak D call: TRBD1 (5 bases). Germline V gene data show CDR1 as LNHDA and CDR2 as SQIVND (reference sequence). This CDR3 has 13 amino acids. Trimming cost V 7 bases and J 4 bases, with 13 bases left between them. The CDR3 region is CASMGGVVYGYTC. As DNA, the CDR3 is TGTGCCAGTATGGGGGGTGTAGTCTATGGCTACACCTGC.

The genes are TRBV7-7 and TRBJ2-7, with D perhaps given as TRBD1 or TRBD2 (5 bases each). The CDR3 sequence is 13 residues long. Trimming took 2 bases from V and 7 from J, leaving 12 bases between them. The germline CDR1 and CDR2 sequences are SSHAT and FNYEAQ (reference sequence). This CDR3 is CASSLSGSGEQYF. The CDR3 DNA is TGTGCCAGCAGCTTATCAGGGTCGGGGGAGCAGTACTTC.

This clone was found once. The chain couples TRBV5-1 to TRBJ2-2, with a possible D match to TRBD1 (6 bases). Trimming pared 0 bases from V and 5 bases from J, leaving 8 bases between. The germline CDR1 and CDR2 sequences are SGHRS and YFSETQ. CDR3 length: 14 residues. The CDR3 region has the DNA TGCGCCAGCAGCTTGGGGGGGCAAACCGGGGAGCTGTTTTTT. It is translated as CASSLGGQTGELFF.

The rearrangement uses TRBV7-2 and TRBJ2-3; 9 positions agree with TRBD2. Looked up from germline, CDR1 is SGHTA and CDR2 is FQGNSA. The length of the CDR3 is 17 residues. After removal of 6 bases from V and 5 bases from J, the junction contained 15 bases not matched to a gene. As DNA, the CDR3 is TGTGCCAGCAGTCTCGGGGAGGGACTAGCAAAGGGAGATACGCAGTATTTT. It translates to CASSLGEGLAKGDTQYF.

The genes are TRBV18 and TRBJ2-2; possible D gene TRBD2, 5 bases. In germline, CDR1 is KGHSH, CDR2 LQKENI. Trimming left V 3 bases short and J 0 bases short, with 11 bases between. The CDR3 runs to 16 residues. CDR3 protein: CASSPRGRPNTGELFF. CDR3 DNA sequence: TGTGCCAGCTCACCCCGGGGAAGGCCGAACACCGGGGAGCTGTTTTTT. Using reference TRBV18 and TRBJ2-2 for the parts outside the CDR3, the full variable domain is NAGVMQNPRHLVRRRGQEARLRCSPMKGHSHVYWYRQLPEEGLKFMVYLQKENIIDESGMPKERFSAEFPKEGPSILRIQQVVRGDSAAYFCASSPRGRPNTGELFFGEGSRLTVL.

The chain carries TRBV4-3 and TRBJ2-2; 8 bases agree with TRBD2. The V gene's germline CDR1 is LGHNA and CDR2 YSLEER. V lost 2 bases to trimming and J lost 5 bases; unmatched junction nucleotides: 13. This CDR3 spans 18 amino acids. CDR3 region: CASSQMFPGGPGTGELFF. Written as DNA, the CDR3 is TGCGCCAGCAGCCAAATGTTTCCGGGAGGGCCTGGAACCGGGGAGCTGTTTTTT.

V usage is TRBV7-2 and J usage is TRBJ2-2, with D possibly TRBD1 on 6 matching bases. The length of the CDR3 is 16 residues. Trimming left V 1 base short and J 1 base short, with 10 bases between. The V gene's germline CDR1 is SGHTA and CDR2 FQGNSA. The CDR3 coding sequence is TGTGCCAGCAGCTTAGGACAGGTGGGGAACACCGGGGAGCTGTTTTTT. Its translation is CASSLGQVGNTGELFF. The whole variable domain, filled in from reference TRBV7-2 and TRBJ2-2, reads GAGVSQSPSNKVTEKGKDVELRCDPISGHTALYWYRQSLGQGLEFLIYFQGNSAPDKSGLPSDRFSAERTGGSVSTLTIQRTQQEDSAVYLCASSLGQVGNTGELFFGEGSRLTVL.

The V gene is TRBV18, the J gene TRBJ1-6; 7 positions match TRBD1. Germline V gives CDR1 KGHSH, CDR2 LQKENI. The CDR3 loop spans 16 amino acids. The junction had 16 bases not matched to a gene; V was cut back by 6 bases and J by 11 bases. As DNA, the CDR3 is TGTGCCAGCTCCCCTATTAGGGAGGGGGCGTCGGCACCCCTCCACTTT. Translated: CASSPIREGASAPLHF.

V usage is TRBV29-1 and J usage is TRBJ1-2; possibly TRBD1 for D (5 bases). There are 15 residues in the CDR3. Germline CDR1 reads SQVTM; CDR2 reads ANQGSEA. V lost 6 bases to trimming and J lost 4 bases, with 21 bases between them. The CDR3 bases are TGCAGCGTGTCCCGGGACCTGCGACGGTTCTATGGCTACACCTTC. Its protein is CSVSRDLRRFYGYTF.

The chain is built from TRBV5-4 and TRBJ2-1; TRBD2 aligns across 8 bases. Germline values: CDR1 SGHNT, CDR2 YYREEE (reference sequence). The CDR3 covers 15 residues. The V segment lost 4 bases and the J segment 3 bases; nucleotides outside the gene matches: 6. The CDR3 loop reads CASSTTSGGYNEQFF. The CDR3 nucleotides read TGTGCCAGCAGCACCACTAGCGGCGGCTACAATGAGCAGTTCTTC.

V and J are TRBV7-2 and TRBJ2-3; 11 bases map to TRBD1. V gave up 7 bases and J gave up 6 bases; unmatched junction bases: 6. CDR1 and CDR2 from the germline V gene are SGHTA and FQGNSA. This CDR3 has 14 amino acids. This CDR3 is CASIRDRGADTQYF. CDR3 in DNA: TGTGCCAGCATCCGGGACAGGGGGGCGGATACGCAGTATTTT.

The sample holds one count of this clone. The J gene is TRBJ1-4, the V gene TRBV7-2, with D perhaps matching TRBD1 (6 bases). Germline-derived CDR1 and CDR2 are SGHTA and FQGNSA. The CDR3 loop spans 13 amino acids. Between the trimmed V and J ends, which lost 5 bases and 11 bases, there was a span of 15 bases. The CDR3 reads CASSPPGTTKLFF. CDR3 DNA sequence: TGTGCCAGCAGCCCCCCCGGGACAACGAAACTGTTTTTT.

The CDR3 nucleotides are TGTGCCAGCACTAGGGACCACCTTGGCAGCTATGGCTACACCTTC. Its translation: CASTRDHLGSYGYTF. The V call is TRBV6-1, the J call TRBJ1-2; D might be TRBD1 (5 bases). The germline gives CDR1 MNHNS, CDR2 SASEGT. The V gene lost 7 bases and the J gene lost 4 bases, with 19 bases spanning the gap. This CDR3 has 15 residues.

V is TRBV6-4 and J is TRBJ2-2; TRBD2 is a possible D gene (6 bases). Per germline, CDR1 MRHNA and CDR2 SNTAGT. The germline V and J ends were trimmed by 5 bases and 4 bases, with 11 bases remaining between them. The CDR3 loop spans 14 amino acids. CDR3 sequence reads: CASSRELGTGELFF. For the CDR3, the DNA is TGTGCCAGCAGTCGGGAGTTGGGCACCGGGGAGCTGTTTTTT.

This clone was seen just once. V and J are TRBV7-8 and TRBJ2-7; D perhaps matches TRBD2 (8 bases). There are 16 residues in the CDR3. Germline assignment: CDR1 SGHVS and CDR2 FQNEAQ. V was cut by 5 bases and J by 0 bases, with 17 bases left in between. CDR3 nucleotide sequence: TGTGCCAGCAGCCGCGGCGGGGGGACAGACTCCTACGAGCAGTACTTC. It encodes CASSRGGGTDSYEQYF.

This clone was detected only once. J is TRBJ2-1 and V is TRBV5-1; tentative D call: TRBD1 (6 bases). CDR1 and CDR2 from the germline V gene are SGHRS and YFSETQ. The CDR3 is 13 residues long. The V end lost 5 bases, the J end lost 8 bases, and 14 bases lay between the germline ends. In DNA, the CDR3 is TGCGCCAGCAGGGTCCTAGCAGGGGATGAGCAGTTCTTC. This gives the protein CASRVLAGDEQFF. The entire variable domain, with the rest obtained from reference TRBV5-1 and TRBJ2-1, is as follows: KAGVTQTPRYLIKTRGQQVTLSCSPISGHRSVSWYQQTPGQGLQFLFEYFSETQRNKGNFPGRFSGRQFSNSRSEMNVSTLELGDSALYLCASRVLAGDEQFFGPGTRLTVL.

The chain recombines TRBV6-6 with TRBJ2-3; D remains unclear. Trimming pared 3 bases from V and 0 bases from J, leaving 7 bases between. This CDR3 region has 14 residues. Germline V gives CDR1 MNHNY, CDR2 SVGAGI (reference sequence). CDR3 bases: TGTGCCAGCAGTTATCAGGCTAGCACAGATACGCAGTATTTT. As protein: CASSYQASTDTQYF.

The rearrangement uses TRBV18 and TRBJ2-5, with D uncertain. There are 16 residues in the CDR3. Germline CDR1 is KGHSH and CDR2 is LQKENI. V lost 2 bases and J 1 base, leaving 14 bases between the germline ends. In nucleotides, the CDR3 is TGTGCCAGCTCACCATCCGCCACTGCAGCCCAAGAGACCCAGTACTTC. Its protein is CASSPSATAAQETQYF.

This sequence joins TRBV5-1 and TRBJ2-7, with D perhaps TRBD1 (7 bases). This CDR3 comprises 15 residues. With 0 bases removed from V and 4 bases from J, the gap between germline ends came to 14 bases. CDR1 SGHRS and CDR2 YFSETQ come from the germline V gene. The CDR3 sequence: CASSLDSGGGYEQYF. For the CDR3, the DNA is TGCGCCAGCAGCTTGGATTCAGGGGGAGGATACGAGCAGTACTTC.